This TCR beta chain derives from a study of Ad26.COV2.S vaccination and SARS-CoV-2 variants. Broader study findings: Vaccine recipients showed a spike-specific TCR breadth that was higher than in placebo recipients.

The CDR3 is made up of 14 amino acids. The V and J ends lost 1 base and 4 bases respectively, with 7 bases between them. Germline V gene lookup returns CDR1 KGHSH and CDR2 LQKENI. As for this clone: The antigen remains unidentified.

Indicated treatment: around 19 received Ad26.COV2.S at low or high dose, single or two shots; several received placebo; per-sample allocation not given. Specimens were obtained on day 63 following the first vaccine or placebo injection. Whoever gave the sample was an adult aged 18-55 years in Boston. Its platform was an Ad26 vector, and its expressed antigen was Wuhan-strain SARS-CoV-2 spike. The data were produced by immunoSEQ multiplex PCR, yet TCRdb's version contains in-frame clones alone and is incomplete. This table has 330,000 or so clones, 75% to 90% appearing once. Specimen: peripheral blood, collected in a trial of Ad26.COV2.S vaccine versus placebo. The chain combines TRBV18 with TRBJ1-4; the D is unclear. The sequence derives from a person between 18 and 65 years old who received the Ad26.COV2.S COVID-19 vaccine or a placebo. The CDR3 reads CASSPRSDNEKLFF. DNA for the CDR3: TGTGCCAGCTCACCACGTAGCGATAATGAAAAACTGTTTTTT.